Shown below are 25 T cell receptor beta chains from a single sample sequenced in a study of cytomegalovirus exposure and HLA in healthy donors. PCR amplification relied on 60 Vbeta primers (plus 13 Jbeta primers). Profiling relied on immunoSEQ multiplex PCR, and the TCRdb table lists in-frame clones only, not all of them. In all, the sample yields around 75,000 clones. Sequenced input: PBMCs. These receptor sequences come from a boy younger than 18 in good health and CMV-seronegative.

The chain couples TRBV4-3 to TRBJ2-6; TRBD2 matches at 7 bases. The CDR3 is 19 amino acids. The V and J ends lost 1 base and 0 bases, in that order; junction bases with no gene match: 9. The V gene's germline CDR1 is LGHNA and CDR2 YSLEER. In DNA form, the CDR3 reads TGCGCCAGCAGCCAAGCTTCCGGGACGGGGGGCTCTGGGGCCAACGTCCTGACTTTC. As protein: CASSQASGTGGSGANVLTF.

The genes are TRBV7-9 and TRBJ2-1; 10 nucleotides align to TRBD1. The CDR3 runs to 15 residues. Per the germline V gene, CDR1 is SEHNR and CDR2 is FQNEAQ (reference sequence). V was clipped by 5 bases and J by 5 bases; unmatched bases: 6. The CDR3 is CASSPGTGVDNEQFF. CDR3 coding DNA: TGTGCCAGCAGCCCCGGGACAGGGGTCGACAATGAGCAGTTCTTC.

DNA of the CDR3: TGTGCCAGCAGCCGGACTAGCGGGGGGTACAATGAGCAGTTCTTC. This gives the protein CASSRTSGGYNEQFF. This chain connects TRBV6-4 to TRBJ2-1; 14 bases fit TRBD2. V was pared by 6 bases and J by 4 bases, with 2 bases of the junction left unmatched. The V gene's germline CDR1 is MRHNA and CDR2 SNTAGT. This CDR3 spans 15 amino acids.

This chain joins TRBV18 and TRBJ1-2, with 7 positions matching TRBD1. Trimming removed 5 bases from V and 6 bases from J; junction bases left unmatched: 3. CDR3 length: 12 residues. Per germline, CDR1 KGHSH and CDR2 LQKENI. Here the CDR3 DNA reads TGTGCCAGCTCATCACAGGGGAATGGCTACACCTTC. Its translation is CASSSQGNGYTF.

V is TRBV6-1 and J is TRBJ1-1; tentative D call: TRBD1 (6 bases). Germline V CDR1 and CDR2: MNHNS, SASEGT. There are 15 residues in the CDR3. Trimming pared 10 bases from V and 1 base from J, leaving 19 bases between. The chain's CDR3 is CATRKDRLSNTEAFF. CDR3 bases: TGTGCCACTCGAAAGGACAGACTTTCGAACACTGAAGCTTTCTTT.

The V and J genes are TRBV5-6 and TRBJ1-6; D is unresolved. This CDR3 has 14 residues. CDR1 and CDR2 from the germline V gene are SGHDT and YYEEEE. V lost 6 bases, J lost 10 bases, and 17 bases lay in between. The CDR3: CASTYWGGLSPLHF. Written as DNA, the CDR3 is TGTGCCAGCACCTACTGGGGAGGACTCTCACCCCTCCACTTT.

The chain employs TRBV7-9 and TRBJ1-2; D unresolved. V was shortened by 7 bases and J by 7 bases, with 19 bases between the two germline ends. CDR1 and CDR2 from the germline V gene are SEHNR and FQNEAQ (reference sequence). The CDR3 consists of 14 residues. CDR3 DNA sequence: TGTGCCAGCATCCAACTACTCGACCCCGGTGGCTACACCTTC. This sequence encodes CASIQLLDPGGYTF.

The V call is TRBV6-5, the J call TRBJ2-1; TRBD1 agrees at 9 bases. CDR1 and CDR2 (germline): MNHEY, SVGAGI. With V trimmed by 5 bases and J by 5 bases, 7 bases remained unmatched. CDR3 length equals 15 residues. CDR3 region: CASSLQGAVNNEQFF. CDR3 sequence (DNA): TGTGCCAGCAGTCTACAGGGGGCGGTCAACAATGAGCAGTTCTTC.

V usage is TRBV11-2 and J usage is TRBJ1-2; D gene unclear. Germline V gives CDR1 SGHAT, CDR2 FQNNGV. Trimming stripped 5 bases from V and 5 bases from J, with 9 bases between. CDR3 size: 12 residues. The CDR3 DNA reads TGTGCCAGCAGCCCAGCAGGATATGGCTACACCTTC. This translates into CASSPAGYGYTF.

The chain has TRBV30 and TRBJ2-1; tentatively, D is TRBD2 (5 bases). The V gene lost 7 bases and the J gene lost 6 bases, with 16 bases spanning the gap. The CDR3 has 13 residues. The germline V gene has CDR1 GTSNPN and CDR2 SVGIG (reference sequence). The CDR3 nucleotides are TGTGCCTTGGACTCTATAGGCGCCAATGAGCAGTTCTTC. Translation: CALDSIGANEQFF.

The genes are TRBV5-1 and TRBJ2-7, with D maybe TRBD1 (5 bases). The germline CDR1 and CDR2 sequences are SGHRS and YFSETQ. Trimming took 7 bases from V and 2 from J, leaving 16 bases between them. The CDR3 is 14 amino acids. The DNA of the CDR3 is TGCGCCAGCGGTCAGGGTTCAGGTCCCTACGAGCAGTACTTC. Protein: CASGQGSGPYEQYF.

The rearrangement joins TRBV7-2 to TRBJ1-1; maybe TRBD1 (5 bases). The CDR3 runs 18 residues. V dropped 5 bases and J dropped 0 bases, with 22 bases sitting between them. The V gene's germline CDR1 is SGHTA and CDR2 FQGNSA. CDR3 nucleotides: TGTGCCAGCAGCCCCGAGGTCAGGGAATACCACATGAACACTGAAGCTTTCTTT. Residues: CASSPEVREYHMNTEAFF. Looking up the rest from reference TRBV7-2 and TRBJ1-1 gives the full variable domain: GAGVSQSPSNKVTEKGKDVELRCDPISGHTALYWYRQSLGQGLEFLIYFQGNSAPDKSGLPSDRFSAERTGGSVSTLTIQRTQQEDSAVYLCASSPEVREYHMNTEAFFGQGTRLTVV.

The chain employs TRBV5-1 and TRBJ2-5; 7 nucleotides line up with TRBD1. Germline trimming cut 3 bases from V and 2 bases from J; bases unmatched to any gene: 7. Germline CDR1 reads SGHRS; CDR2 reads YFSETQ. CDR3 size: 15 residues. CDR3 nucleotides: TGCGCCAGCAGCTCCCCGGGACAGCGACAAGAGACCCAGTACTTC. Translation: CASSSPGQRQETQYF.

The genes are TRBV18 and TRBJ1-3, with D unresolved. This CDR3 spans 14 amino acids. V was cut by 6 bases and J by 0 bases, with 9 bases left in between. Germline V lookup: CDR1 KGHSH, CDR2 LQKENI. The CDR3 sequence: CASSARDSGNTIYF. CDR3 bases: TGTGCCAGCTCGGCACGGGACTCTGGAAACACCATATATTTT.

This chain connects TRBV4-2 to TRBJ2-3; a possible D gene is TRBD2 (7 bases). This CDR3 contains 16 residues. V lost 4 bases, J lost 4 bases, and 18 bases lay in between. The germline CDR1 and CDR2 sequences are LGHNA and YNFKEQ. The CDR3 sequence is CASSLTPGEGADTQYF. The CDR3 DNA follows: TGTGCCAGCAGCCTTACGCCAGGGGAGGGGGCAGATACGCAGTATTTT.

The chain joins TRBV6-5 to TRBJ1-2, with TRBD1 identical over 7 bases. Unmatched junction bases numbered 9, after V lost 6 bases and J lost 5 bases. In germline, CDR1 is MNHEY, CDR2 SVGAGI. CDR3 size: 14 residues. CDR3 DNA sequence: TGTGCCAGCAGCCCTGGGACAGCCTTTTATGGCTACACCTTC. It codes for CASSPGTAFYGYTF.

V gene TRBV10-3 combines with J gene TRBJ2-1; the match to TRBD2 covers 11 bases. CDR3 length equals 18 residues. Germline V gene data show CDR1 as ENHRY and CDR2 as SYGVKD. V was clipped by 4 bases and J by 4 bases; unmatched bases: 12. The CDR3 nucleotides read TGTGCCATCAGTGGGTCTCCTAGCGGGGGGTCCGATTACAATGAGCAGTTCTTC. Translation gives CAISGSPSGGSDYNEQFF.

The chain has TRBV5-4 and TRBJ2-3; 7 bases match TRBD2. Trimming took 2 bases from V and 0 from J; bases not matched to a gene: 3. The CDR3 has 15 residues. The germline V gene encodes CDR1 SGHNT and CDR2 YYREEE (reference sequence). CDR3 in DNA: TGTGCCAGCAGCTTCTATAGCGGGAGCACAGATACGCAGTATTTT. It yields the protein CASSFYSGSTDTQYF.

As regards this clone: An end of the junction differs from the germline gene, which may be a read error. The chain recombines TRBV11-2 with TRBJ1-2; unclear D gene. Germline V lookup: CDR1 SGHAT, CDR2 FQNNGV. CDR3 length: 12 amino acids. CDR3 nucleotides: TGTGCCAGCAGCCTAGAGAGGAATGGCTACACCTTC. Translating gives CASSLERNGYTF.

V is TRBV7-2 and J is TRBJ1-1; a weak D match, TRBD1 (6 bases). Deletions cut 0 bases from V and 2 bases from J, with 13 bases between. Germline-derived CDR1 and CDR2 are SGHTA and FQGNSA. The length of the CDR3 is 16 residues. The CDR3 loop is CASSLATGLINTEAFF. The CDR3 coding sequence is TGTGCCAGCAGCTTAGCTACAGGGTTGATCAACACTGAAGCTTTCTTT.

The chain joins TRBV4-1 to TRBJ2-7, with TRBD1 matching 8 bases. Trimming took 4 bases from V and 1 from J; bases not matched to a gene: 6. CDR1 and CDR2 from the germline V gene are MGHRA and YSYEKL. The CDR3 is 15 residues long. CDR3 sequence (DNA): TGCGCCAGCAGCCTGACAGGGGAGCGGTCCTACGAGCAGTACTTC. Translation gives CASSLTGERSYEQYF.

J is TRBJ2-5 and V is TRBV7-9; no definite D call. The CDR3 length is 14 residues. CDR1 is SEHNR and CDR2 is FQNEAQ in the germline V gene (reference sequence). Trimming cost V 3 bases and J 1 base, with 9 bases left between them. The CDR3 region is CASSLASAQETQYF. The CDR3 nucleotides read TGTGCCAGCAGCTTGGCTAGTGCCCAAGAGACCCAGTACTTC. Drawing the rest from reference TRBV7-9 and TRBJ2-5, the complete variable domain is DTGVSQNPRHKITKRGQNVTFRCDPISEHNRLYWYRQTLGQGPEFLTYFQNEAQLEKSRLLSDRFSAERPKGSFSTLEIQRTEQGDSAMYLCASSLASAQETQYFGPGTRLLVL.

This chain joins TRBV7-6 and TRBJ2-3, with TRBD1 matching over 11 bases. The CDR3 consists of 16 residues. With V trimmed by 5 bases and J by 6 bases, 10 bases remained unmatched. Germline V gene lookup returns CDR1 SGHVS and CDR2 FNYEAQ. CDR3 DNA sequence: TGTGCCAGCAGCCCATGGGACAGGGGGTACGAGGATACGCAGTATTTT. This sequence encodes CASSPWDRGYEDTQYF.

This sequence joins TRBV27 and TRBJ1-2; 7 bases match TRBD1. Germline V gene lookup returns CDR1 MNHEY and CDR2 SMNVEV (reference sequence). The junction had 2 bases not matched to a gene; V was cut back by 2 bases and J by 2 bases. CDR3 length: 14 amino acids. Written as DNA, the CDR3 is TGTGCCAGCAGTTTAACAGGGGAAAACTATGGCTACACCTTC. It encodes CASSLTGENYGYTF.

This chain's CDR3 is CASSLAGTGWNQPQHF. DNA for the CDR3: TGTGCCAGCAGCTTGGCCGGGACAGGGTGGAATCAGCCCCAGCATTTT. This rearrangement joins TRBV5-6 to TRBJ1-5, with 9 bases matching TRBD1. Trimming removed 0 bases from V and 4 bases from J; junction bases left unmatched: 5. This CDR3 is built from 16 residues. Germline lookup yields CDR1 SGHDT and CDR2 YYEEEE. The full variable domain, completed using reference TRBV5-6 and TRBJ1-5, is DAGVTQSPTHLIKTRGQQVTLRCSPKSGHDTVSWYQQALGQGPQFIFQYYEEEERQRGNFPDRFSGHQFPNYSSELNVNALLLGDSALYLCASSLAGTGWNQPQHFGDGTRLSIL.